This T cell receptor (beta chain) came from a study of human versus mouse CDR3 diversity and MHC coevolution. Study-level background: immunoSEQ was reported to reach one in 200,000 T cells sensitivity.

Germline CDR1 is SEHNR and CDR2 is FQNEAQ (reference sequence). CDR3 length: 16 residues. Deletions cut 1 base from V and 6 bases from J, with 18 bases between. This clone was seen a single time. Repertoires were generated with immunoSEQ multiplex PCR, while TCRdb's copy carries only in-frame clones and drops some. The top ten hold roughly 1.3% of the sample, which has roughly 86,000 clones, around 95% seen once. The J gene is TRBJ2-5, the V gene TRBV7-9, with D possibly matching TRBD2 (6 bases). Sequencing was done on a sample of naive CD4+ T cells from blood. Subset denoted: CD45RO-negative CD62L-positive naive CD4 T cells. This TCR was recovered from a person aged 30-69 years in good health. In nucleotides, the CDR3 is TGTGCCAGCAGCTTAGAGCGGGCCGACCTCAGGAAGACCCAGTACTTC. The encoded protein is CASSLERADLRKTQYF.